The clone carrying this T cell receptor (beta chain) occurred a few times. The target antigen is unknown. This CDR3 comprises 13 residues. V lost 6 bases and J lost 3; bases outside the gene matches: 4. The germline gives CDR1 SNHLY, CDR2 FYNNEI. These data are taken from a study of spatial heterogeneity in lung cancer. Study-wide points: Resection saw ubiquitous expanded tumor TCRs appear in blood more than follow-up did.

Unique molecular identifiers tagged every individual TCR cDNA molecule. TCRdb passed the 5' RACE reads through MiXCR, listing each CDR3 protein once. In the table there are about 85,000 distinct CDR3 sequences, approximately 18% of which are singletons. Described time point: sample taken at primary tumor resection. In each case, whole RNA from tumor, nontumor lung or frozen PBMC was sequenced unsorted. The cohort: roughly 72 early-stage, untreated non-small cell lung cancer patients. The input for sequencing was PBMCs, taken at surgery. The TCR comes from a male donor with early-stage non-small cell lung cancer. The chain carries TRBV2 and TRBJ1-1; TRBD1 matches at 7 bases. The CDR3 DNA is TGTGCCAGCAGGACAGGGAGCGACACTGAAGCTTTCTTT. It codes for CASRTGSDTEAFF.